The T cell receptor (beta chain) described here comes from a study of T cell responses to AZD1222 COVID-19 vaccine. In regard to this clone: Its antigen is still unknown.

CDR1 is SGHTA, CDR2 FQGNSA, per germline. With V trimmed by 4 bases and J by 5 bases, 4 bases remained unmatched. The CDR3 is 15 residues long. Points from the study as a whole: Only a handful of individuals given AZD1222 were seropositive at baseline. Clonal diversity was possibly underestimated, and white British individuals and females predominated among donors.

Some clones are missing from TCRdb's copy, which holds only in-frame ones; the method was immunoSEQ multiplex PCR. The top ten hold more than 20% of the sample, which has 95,000 to 110,000 clones, 88% seen once. This chain connects TRBV7-2 to TRBJ2-3, with 12 bases that match TRBD2. Source: peripheral blood, taken on day 0 of AZD1222 vaccination. This TCR was sampled from an adult in good health. The CDR3 is CASSSGGLAGDTQYF. The DNA of the CDR3 is TGTGCCAGCAGCTCCGGGGGACTAGCGGGAGATACGCAGTATTTT.